This TCR beta chain stems from a study of beta chain features in type 1 diabetes (dated by TCRdb to the late 2010s). Some background on the complete study: Mean age, gender distribution, total cell number and subset yield were not different between patients and healthy donors. A total of about 100 million sorted cells were examined across all samples, and RNA yield correlated strongly with the number of cells per subset. The study compared the TCRB repertoires of sorted circulating CD4+ T cell subsets in recently diagnosed type 1 diabetes patients with those in matched healthy donors. Regulatory and stem cell-like memory subsets were isolated from only 8 patients and roughly 8 healthy donors, whereas naive and central memory subsets came from all 28 donors. General study outcomes and caveats: Naive, central memory and regulatory TCRB repertoires appeared to be more similar among patients than among healthy donors. At VDJ recombination sites, type 1 diabetes patients had fewer insertions and more deleted nucleotides, which implies abnormalities in thymic rearrangement. Because the HLA sub-analyses included only small numbers of individuals, any influence of HLA type on TCRB rearrangement was left unresolved. Because cDNA rather than genomic DNA was sequenced, highly expressing activated cells could have been over-represented, although no difference in activation and CD3 levels was found between groups. A moderate but significant shortening of TCRB CDR3 length was observed in type 1 diabetes patients in all four CD4+ subsets. PCR might favor shorter templates, but patient and control samples were amplified and corrected together, so any skew would affect both groups equally.

The High Capacity cDNA Reverse Transcription Kit was used to reverse transcribe all of the isolated RNA, meaning that expressed TCRB transcripts were what got sequenced. Naive, central memory and regulatory T cell samples underwent deep immunoSEQ sequencing, averaging around 3.7 million total reads per sample. Sorted cells were lysed in RLT buffer, and RNA was extracted using DNase-treated RNeasy Micro or Mini kits according to cell number. Each cell subset was processed separately to prevent cross-contamination, with patient and healthy donor samples processed together. Using the immunoSEQ multiplex PCR, TCRB sequences were amplified from cDNA into 87-bp fragments spanning the CDR3 region. Sequencing of the amplicons was done on the Illumina HiSeq platform. Processing in the source paper ran as follows. Synthetic template baselines were used to correct PCR bias computationally, reads within Hamming distance 2 were collapsed, and singletons that could not be merged were discarded. Reads were aligned against IMGT to assign V, D and J genes, CDR3 length and insertions or deletions at six rearrangement sites. Within each subset, clonotype counts were normalized to the number of sorted cells before true diversity and Gini coefficients were calculated with the tcR R package. Repertoire sharing was quantified using the overlap coefficient calculated on TCRB nucleotide sequences. TCRdb obtained this table from immuneACCESS and retained in-frame rearrangements with V and J assigned. These tables miss some clones; where compared with another copy, unresolved V genes account for less than half of the shortfall, and the remainder is unexplained. The D gene and trimming were derived from the DNA, and the V and J assignments and clone size from that table. The sample table contains about 300,000 clones; only one count was recorded for approximately 8% of them. Of the sample, roughly 1% falls within the top ten clones.

Each donor gave one peripheral blood draw, approximately 0.11 L on average, collected into heparinised tubes. Using a panel that included CD45RO, CCR7, CD25, CD127, CD95 and CD27, naive, central memory, regulatory and stem cell-like memory CD4+ T cells were sorted on a BD FACSAria II. Every sorted population had a purity above 95%. PBMCs were isolated immediately by Lymphoprep density gradient centrifugation and stained directly without culture. To minimize batch effects, samples were stained and sorted in pairs, one healthy donor with one patient per experiment. CDR1 and CDR2, per the germline V gene (reference sequence), are LNHNV and YYDKDF. The CDR3 numbers 16 residues from cysteine through phenylalanine. Just CDR3 DNA is preserved here, 48 bases in frame from base 1. This clone was observed many times. The specificity of this receptor is unknown. An end of the junction differs from the germline gene, which may be a read error.

This chain is built from TRBV15 and TRBJ2-5; the best D guess is TRBD2, with 5 bases matching. The clonotype originates from a woman younger than 30 in good health. The sample comprised central memory CD4+ T cells from blood. CDR3 protein: CATSRDLGEDSSTGDF. The nucleotide sequence reads TGTGCCACCAGCAGAGATCTAGGAGAGGACTCCTCAACTGGGGACTTC.